Listed here are 10 T cell receptor beta chains from one sample, sequenced in a study of shared clonotypes between healthy human individuals. Some clones are missing from TCRdb's copy, which holds only in-frame ones; the method was immunoSEQ multiplex PCR. This sample has around 2.5 million clones, with 80% to 95% found just once. The sequenced sample consisted of naive CD4+ T cells from PBMCs. As for subset: CD45RA+ positively selected. The receptor set was obtained from a man aged 18 to 30 in good health. Some clones in this sample may be carry-over from other donors' samples.

With regard to this clone: At the DNA level, this CDR3 is encoded by other sequences in the same sample as well. The chain uses TRBV5-1 and TRBJ2-6, with unresolved D. The length of the CDR3 is 15 residues. From germline, CDR1 is SGHRS and CDR2 YFSETQ. V was trimmed by 0 bases and J by 0 bases, leaving 4 bases between them. The CDR3 here is CASSLAGSGANVLTF. The DNA for the CDR3 is TGCGCCAGCAGCTTGGCCGGCTCTGGGGCCAACGTCCTGACTTTC.

The chain uses TRBV6-1 and TRBJ1-2; D might be TRBD1 (5 bases). Germline loops: CDR1 MNHNS, CDR2 SASEGT. CDR3 length: 14 amino acids. V lost 2 bases and J 2 bases, leaving 9 bases between the germline ends. The chain's CDR3 is CASSERGGNYGYTF. As DNA, the CDR3 is TGTGCCAGCAGTGAACGCGGGGGAAACTATGGCTACACCTTC.

As to this clone: This CDR3 is also generated by other DNA sequences in the sample. The rearrangement links TRBV18 to TRBJ2-7, with TRBD2 identical over 13 bases. There are 16 residues in the CDR3. Germline V lookup: CDR1 KGHSH, CDR2 LQKENI. J gave up 2 bases and V 3 bases, and 4 bases lay outside the gene matches. CDR3 nucleotide sequence: TGTGCCAGCTCACCGCCTACTAGCGGGAGGGCCTACGAGCAGTACTTC. This translates into CASSPPTSGRAYEQYF.

In the case of this clone: In the same sample, other DNA sequences code for this CDR3. The J gene is TRBJ1-2, the V gene TRBV28; 7 bases line up with TRBD1. Trimming took 3 bases from V and 8 from J; bases not matched to a gene: 3. CDR1 and CDR2 (germline): MDHEN, SYDVKM. The CDR3 totals 12 residues. DNA for the CDR3: TGTGCCAGCAGTTTTTCAGGGGGAGGCTACACCTTC. This translates into CASSFSGGGYTF.

The chain combines TRBV11-2 with TRBJ1-3; 7 bases are shared with TRBD1. This CDR3 is 15 amino acids long. The germline gives CDR1 SGHAT, CDR2 FQNNGV. Trimming at V came to 5 bases and at J to 0 bases, leaving 4 bases not matched to a gene. The CDR3 coding sequence is TGTGCCAGCAGCGAACAGGGGTACTCTGGAAACACCATATATTTT. It encodes CASSEQGYSGNTIYF.

V usage is TRBV28 and J usage is TRBJ1-3; no clear D. The CDR3 is made up of 14 amino acids. Germline-derived CDR1 and CDR2 are MDHEN and SYDVKM. The ends were cut back, 5 bases at V and 8 bases at J, with 16 bases in the middle. The CDR3, as DNA: TGTGCCAGCAGTAACCGGTGGGCGTCGGACACCATATATTTT. It encodes CASSNRWASDTIYF.

A single count supports this clone. The chain uses TRBV5-4 and TRBJ2-2; D gene ambiguous. Germline values: CDR1 SGHNT, CDR2 YYREEE (reference sequence). The ends were cut back, 3 bases at V and 5 bases at J, with 8 bases in the middle. The CDR3 spans 13 residues. The CDR3 sequence is CASSSVPTGELFF. The CDR3 DNA reads as TGTGCCAGCAGCTCGGTCCCGACCGGGGAGCTGTTTTTT.

J is TRBJ1-5 and V is TRBV6-5; D uncertain. Germline CDR1 MNHEY, CDR2 SVGAGI. CDR3 size: 13 residues. V was shortened by 4 bases and J by 4 bases, with 8 bases between the two germline ends. The CDR3: CASSSQKNQPQHF. In DNA form, the CDR3 reads TGTGCCAGCAGTTCTCAGAAGAATCAGCCCCAGCATTTT.

J is TRBJ1-2 and V is TRBV11-2; a possible D gene is TRBD1 (6 bases). The CDR3 extends over 13 amino acids. Deletions cut 5 bases from V and 5 bases from J, with 12 bases between. Germline V gene lookup returns CDR1 SGHAT and CDR2 FQNNGV. This CDR3 is CASSPGGGYGYTF. Here the CDR3 DNA reads TGTGCCAGCAGCCCCGGAGGGGGGTATGGCTACACCTTC.

Details on this clone: The same CDR3 is also encoded by other DNA sequences in this sample. V and J are TRBV5-1 and TRBJ2-7; D gene unclear. CDR3 length equals 12 residues. The ends were cut back, 4 bases at V and 2 bases at J, with 7 bases in the middle. The V gene's germline CDR1 is SGHRS and CDR2 YFSETQ. CDR3 DNA sequence: TGCGCCAGCAGCCTGTTGCCCTACGAGCAGTACTTC. This gives the protein CASSLLPYEQYF.